This entry lists 20 T cell receptor beta chains sequenced from one sample in a study of cytomegalovirus exposure and HLA in healthy donors. 13 Jbeta primers and 60 Vbeta primers were used for the PCR. Clones were sequenced by immunoSEQ multiplex PCR, and TCRdb holds only the in-frame ones, with some missing. Found here are some 200,000 clones; the top ten clones hold 5.5% to 7.5%. The specimen was PBMCs. Every receptor here comes from a young man in good health and CMV-seronegative.

The chain combines TRBV27 with TRBJ2-1, with 13 bases that match TRBD2. The CDR3 contains 19 residues. Germline assignment: CDR1 MNHEY and CDR2 SMNVEV (reference sequence). The junction had 14 bases not matched to a gene; V was cut back by 6 bases and J by 3 bases. The CDR3 DNA is TGTGCCAGCAGCGTTGGACTAGCGGGAGTCATGGAGATCTACAATGAGCAGTTCTTC. Protein product: CASSVGLAGVMEIYNEQFF.

On this clone: Germline is not matched at one junction end, which may reflect a read error. This sample includes further DNA sequences coding for the same CDR3. This chain joins TRBV7-8 and TRBJ1-1; possible D gene TRBD1, 5 bases. Germline assignment: CDR1 SGHVS and CDR2 FQNEAQ. The CDR3 has 15 residues. The CDR3 sequence: CASSLLRTRNTEAFF. The DNA for the CDR3 is TGTGCCAGCAGCTTATTAAGGACAAGGAACACTGAGGCTTTCTTT.

V usage is TRBV7-9 and J usage is TRBJ1-1; D is unclear. The germline V and J ends were trimmed by 1 base and 2 bases, with 14 bases remaining between them. The CDR3 totals 16 residues. Per the germline V gene, CDR1 is SEHNR and CDR2 is FQNEAQ (reference sequence). The DNA for the CDR3 is TGTGCCAGCAGCTTAGTCGGGAGAGGGAAAAACACTGAAGCTTTCTTT. This encodes CASSLVGRGKNTEAFF.

The chain carries TRBV5-1 and TRBJ2-1; 9 bases line up with TRBD2. CDR1 and CDR2 from the germline V gene are SGHRS and YFSETQ. J lost 3 bases, V lost 7 bases, and 5 bases had no gene match. The CDR3 spans 14 residues. CDR3 protein: CASDRAGGYNEQFF. CDR3 nucleotide sequence: TGCGCCAGCGATAGAGCGGGAGGCTACAATGAGCAGTTCTTC.

The rearrangement uses TRBV29-1 and TRBJ2-3, with a tentative D call TRBD2 (6 bases). The CDR3 consists of 13 residues. Germline V gene data show CDR1 as SQVTM and CDR2 as ANQGSEA. V shed 7 bases and J shed 1 base, with 12 bases lying between them. CDR3 DNA sequence: TGCAGCGCGGGGGTTCCGGGCACAGATACGCAGTATTTT. Its translation: CSAGVPGTDTQYF.

The genes are TRBV27 and TRBJ2-1, with TRBD2 matching 8 bases. From germline, CDR1 is MNHEY and CDR2 SMNVEV (reference sequence). CDR3 length equals 15 residues. The ends lost 7 bases at V and 7 bases at J; junction bases unmatched: 12. The CDR3, as DNA: TGTGCCAGCACCCCGACTAGCGTGTCTATGAATGAGCAGTTCTTC. Protein: CASTPTSVSMNEQFF.

V usage is TRBV9 and J usage is TRBJ2-1; 8 nucleotides agree with TRBD1. Germline CDR1 reads SGDLS; CDR2 reads YYNGEE. The length of the CDR3 is 16 residues. Trimming took 4 bases from V and 8 from J; bases not matched to a gene: 14. CDR3 sequence reads: CASSSYPQGAVDEQFF. The DNA of the CDR3 is TGTGCCAGCAGCTCCTACCCGCAGGGGGCGGTGGATGAGCAGTTCTTC.

The chain's CDR3 is CAISPGQGVYEQYF. The CDR3, as DNA: TGTGCCATCAGTCCGGGACAGGGGGTCTACGAGCAGTACTTC. This chain connects TRBV10-3 to TRBJ2-7; 11 bases fit TRBD1. J gave up 3 bases and V 5 bases, and 3 bases lay outside the gene matches. Germline V gene sequence: CDR1 ENHRY, CDR2 SYGVKD. The CDR3 is 14 residues long.

The chain employs TRBV19 and TRBJ2-3; 7 bases are a match to TRBD1. The germline CDR1 and CDR2 sequences are LNHDA and SQIVND (reference sequence). This CDR3 comprises 14 residues. J was trimmed by 2 bases and V by 5 bases; bases with no gene match: 4. The CDR3 DNA follows: TGTGCCAGTAGTCCACAGGGGTACACAGATACGCAGTATTTT. Protein sequence: CASSPQGYTDTQYF.

The chain uses TRBV6-5 and TRBJ1-2, with D maybe TRBD1 (6 bases). CDR1 is MNHEY and CDR2 is SVGAGI in the germline V gene. This CDR3 comprises 14 residues. V was trimmed by 5 bases and J by 5 bases, leaving 15 bases between them. For the CDR3, the DNA is TGTGCCAGCAGTCCCGACAGGAAAGGATATGGCTACACCTTC. This gives the protein CASSPDRKGYGYTF.

This sequence joins TRBV28 and TRBJ1-1; D is unclear. Germline loops: CDR1 MDHEN, CDR2 SYDVKM. This CDR3 comprises 13 residues. Trimming took 7 bases from V and 4 from J, leaving 13 bases between them. The DNA of the CDR3 is TGTGCCAGCACCAACGAAAGGAGCACTGAAGCTTTCTTT. The encoded protein is CASTNERSTEAFF.

The chain has TRBV15 and TRBJ1-4; TRBD1 matches at 8 bases. CDR3 length: 16 amino acids. The V gene end was trimmed by 1 base and the J gene end by 6 bases; junction bases not matched to a gene: 7. Germline V gives CDR1 LNHNV, CDR2 YYDKDF (reference sequence). CDR3 in amino acids: CATSRGGQGIHEKLFF. CDR3 nucleotide sequence: TGTGCCACCAGCAGAGGTGGACAGGGCATACATGAAAAACTGTTTTTT.

In DNA form, the CDR3 reads TGTGCCAGCAGCGTAGCAGGAGGGCTTTCCCAAGAGACCCAGTACTTC. Translating it yields CASSVAGGLSQETQYF. This chain connects TRBV9 to TRBJ2-5; tentatively, D is TRBD2 (6 bases). V lost 0 bases to trimming and J lost 1 base, with 13 bases between them. CDR1 is SGDLS, CDR2 YYNGEE, per germline. The CDR3 runs 16 residues.

The chain employs TRBV30 and TRBJ2-5; 9 nucleotides match TRBD1. Germline CDR1 and CDR2: GTSNPN and SVGIG (reference sequence). The CDR3 runs 14 residues. V was clipped by 2 bases and J by 7 bases; unmatched bases: 8. CDR3 nucleotides: TGTGCCTGGAGTTTCCGGACAGGGGTGGGGACCCAGTACTTC. Translation: CAWSFRTGVGTQYF. The variable domain in full, with the rest retrieved from reference TRBV30 and TRBJ2-5, is SQTIHQWPATLVQPVGSPLSLECTVEGTSNPNLYWYRQAAGRGLQLLFYSVGIGQISSEVPQNLSASRPQDRQFILSSKKLLLSDSGFYLCAWSFRTGVGTQYFGPGTRLLVL.

This chain joins TRBV5-4 and TRBJ2-5; D not certain. The V end lost 10 bases, the J end lost 5 bases, and 12 bases lay between the germline ends. This CDR3 contains 11 residues. Germline values: CDR1 SGHNT, CDR2 YYREEE (reference sequence). CDR3 bases: TGTGCCGCAGGCAACCGGGAGACCCAGTACTTC. Its translation: CAAGNRETQYF.

The V and J genes are TRBV7-9 and TRBJ2-2; the match to TRBD1 covers 8 bases. Trimming removed 4 bases from V and 6 bases from J; junction bases left unmatched: 7. Germline values: CDR1 SEHNR, CDR2 FQNEAQ (reference sequence). This CDR3 is built from 15 residues. The chain's CDR3 is CASSSKDRVPGELFF. CDR3 sequence (DNA): TGTGCCAGCAGCTCAAAGGACAGGGTGCCCGGGGAGCTGTTTTTT. The full variable domain, in which reference TRBV7-9 and TRBJ2-2 provide the parts outside the CDR3, is DTGVSQNPRHKITKRGQNVTFRCDPISEHNRLYWYRQTLGQGPEFLTYFQNEAQLEKSRLLSDRFSAERPKGSFSTLEIQRTEQGDSAMYLCASSSKDRVPGELFFGEGSRLTVL.

Here the CDR3 DNA reads TGTGCCAGTAGTAAGGACAGGGCTGGGAGCGGGCCTTCCCTCTCCTACAATGAGCAGTTCTTC. This encodes CASSKDRAGSGPSLSYNEQFF. The rearrangement joins TRBV19 to TRBJ2-1, with 8 bases matching TRBD1. V shed 4 bases, J shed 0 bases, and the junction held 20 bases outside the gene matches. Germline loops: CDR1 LNHDA, CDR2 SQIVND (reference sequence). CDR3 length: 21 amino acids.

Comments on this clone: The identical CDR3 is also encoded by other nucleotide sequences in the sample. V and J are TRBV4-3 and TRBJ2-5; the match to TRBD1 covers 10 bases. Germline V gives CDR1 LGHNA, CDR2 YSLEER. The J segment lost 4 bases and the V segment lost 3 bases, leaving 2 bases of the junction unmatched. The CDR3 runs to 14 residues. The CDR3 loop is CASSQGQGRETQYF. The CDR3 DNA reads TGCGCCAGCAGCCAGGGACAGGGGCGAGAGACCCAGTACTTC.

The chain combines TRBV5-1 with TRBJ1-4, with 9 bases fitting TRBD1. CDR3 length: 14 amino acids. CDR1 and CDR2 from the germline V gene are SGHRS and YFSETQ. V lost 4 bases and J lost 5; bases outside the gene matches: 3. CDR3 region: CASSTGTGNEKLFF. In DNA, the CDR3 is TGCGCCAGCAGCACCGGGACAGGGAATGAAAAACTGTTTTTT.

The chain combines TRBV30 with TRBJ2-7, with D tentatively TRBD2 (6 bases). V was trimmed by 0 bases and J by 3 bases, leaving 18 bases between them. In germline, CDR1 is GTSNPN, CDR2 SVGIG (reference sequence). The CDR3 length is 16 residues. The CDR3 here is CAWSVYLAGNLYEQYF. For the CDR3, the DNA is TGTGCCTGGAGTGTATACCTGGCGGGAAATCTCTACGAGCAGTACTTC.